One sample yielded the 23 T cell receptor beta chains listed below, sequenced in a study of T and B cells in COVID-19 patients. Multiplex PCR with BIOMED2 TRB-A/B primer pools amplified TRB rearrangements. MiXCR, applied by TCRdb to the multiplex PCR reads, yields one record per CDR3 protein. The sample comprises around 16,000 distinct CDR3 sequences, under 35% of which are singletons, and about 3.1% rests with the top ten. Blood genomic DNA input for TRB amplification was about 240-500 ng. Sample: blood. Receptors originate from a human donor who had recovered from COVID-19.

This clonotype was found a few times. The junction departs from the called germline gene at one end, perhaps through a read error. The V gene is TRBV6-2 or TRBV6-3, the J gene TRBJ2-7; the D gene is possibly TRBD2 (7 bases). The CDR3 consists of 12 residues. The germline gives CDR1 MNHEY, CDR2 SVGEGT. CDR3 protein: CAISSGGNEQYF. The DNA of the CDR3 is TGTGCCATCAGTTCGGGGGGCAACGAGCAGTACTTC.

This clonotype was detected only a few times. The chain links TRBV11-2 to TRBJ2-2, with D perhaps TRBD2 (6 bases). CDR3 length equals 13 residues. V was trimmed by 11 bases and J by 0 bases, leaving 10 bases between them. Germline V lookup: CDR1 SGHAT, CDR2 FQNNGV. This chain's CDR3 is CAGGTANTGELFF. As DNA, the CDR3 is TGTGCCGGGGGGACCGCGAACACCGGGGAGCTGTTTTTT. Drawing the rest from reference TRBV11-2 and TRBJ2-2, the complete variable domain is EAGVAQSPRYKIIEKRQSVAFWCNPISGHATLYWYQQILGQGPKLLIQFQNNGVVDDSQLPKDRFSAERLKGVDSTLKIQPAKLEDSAVYLCAGGTANTGELFFGEGSRLTVL.

At least ten counts were recorded for this clonotype. The chain links TRBV6-5 to TRBJ2-1, with D uncertain. This CDR3 spans 16 amino acids. From germline, CDR1 is MNHEY and CDR2 SVGAGI. Between the trimmed V and J ends, which lost 6 bases and 9 bases, there was a span of 24 bases. The CDR3 reads CASRSFDQSKKGEQFF. The CDR3 DNA reads as TGTGCCAGCAGGAGCTTTGACCAGTCTAAGAAGGGTGAGCAGTTCTTC.

V gene TRBV20-1 combines with J gene TRBJ2-3; D is ambiguous. V was pared by 0 bases and J by 9 bases, with 10 bases between. The CDR3 sequence is 12 residues long. CDR1 DFQATT and CDR2 SNEGSKA come from the germline V gene (reference sequence). The CDR3 bases are TGCAGTGCTAGAGAGCTAGGTACCACGCAGTATTTT. As protein: CSARELGTTQYF.

CDR3 sequence: CATSEMGGRYNEQFF. The CDR3, as DNA: TGTGCCACCAGTGAAATGGGGGGCAGGTACAATGAGCAGTTCTTC. The V call is TRBV24-1, the J call TRBJ2-1; D assignment may be TRBD1 or TRBD2 (6 bases each). V lost 4 bases and J 4 bases, leaving 13 bases between the germline ends. Germline V gene lookup returns CDR1 KGHDR and CDR2 SFDVKD. This CDR3 is built from 15 residues.

This chain connects TRBV7-9 to TRBJ2-1; D may be TRBD1 (6 bases). Germline V gene lookup returns CDR1 SEHNR and CDR2 FQNEAQ (reference sequence). Trimming left V 3 bases short and J 9 bases short, with 18 bases between. The CDR3 is 15 residues long. DNA for the CDR3: TGTGCCAGCAGCTTTGGACAGAACTACTACGGTGAGCAGTTCTTC. Translated: CASSFGQNYYGEQFF.

This clonotype is labeled as medium-sized. J is TRBJ2-1 and V is TRBV15; 9 bases agree with TRBD1. The germline gives CDR1 LNHNV, CDR2 YYDKDF (reference sequence). V shed 5 bases and J 4 bases; nucleotides not matched to a gene: 6. The CDR3 extends over 15 amino acids. CDR3 in amino acids: CATSFWTGEYNEQFF. CDR3 sequence (DNA): TGTGCCACCAGCTTCTGGACAGGGGAATACAATGAGCAGTTCTTC.

The rearrangement links TRBV27 to TRBJ1-1, with 7 bases matching TRBD1. This CDR3 is built from 17 residues. V shed 6 bases, J shed 2 bases, and the junction held 15 bases outside the gene matches. Germline-derived CDR1 and CDR2 are MNHEY and SMNVEV (reference sequence). DNA for the CDR3: TGTGCCAGCAGCTCTCGACAGGGAAGAATTAGTAACACTGAAGCTTTCTTT. It encodes CASSSRQGRISNTEAFF.

Judged by abundance, this clonotype is medium-sized. V gene TRBV19 combines with J gene TRBJ2-6, with a possible D match to TRBD1 (6 bases). V was shortened by 5 bases and J by 0 bases, with 11 bases between the two germline ends. The CDR3 contains 16 residues. Germline lookup yields CDR1 LNHDA and CDR2 SQIVND (reference sequence). As DNA, the CDR3 is TGTGCCAGTAGTTCGACAGGTTCCTCTGGGGCCAACGTCCTGACTTTC. Translating gives CASSSTGSSGANVLTF.

By its share, this clonotype is medium-sized. The genes are TRBV6-5 and TRBJ2-2; D unresolved. The CDR3 loop spans 12 amino acids. Germline V gene lookup returns CDR1 MNHEY and CDR2 SVGAGI. V was pared by 5 bases and J by 6 bases, with 7 bases between. This CDR3 reads CASSLVAGELFF. The CDR3 bases are TGTGCCAGCAGTCTAGTTGCCGGGGAGCTGTTTTTT.

Of note for this clonotype: This may be a read error: a much more frequent sequence differs by one nucleotide. The final CDR3 position lacks the conserved phenylalanine or tryptophan, pointing to a likely read error. This rearrangement joins TRBV29-1 to TRBJ1-1, with D maybe TRBD1 (5 bases). The germline V gene has CDR1 SQVTM and CDR2 ANQGSEA. The CDR3 runs 11 residues. Trimming cost V 5 bases and J 3 bases, with 7 bases left between them. The CDR3 sequence is CSVQGDTEAFY. In DNA form, the CDR3 reads TGCAGCGTTCAGGGAGACACTGAAGCTTTCTAT.

On this clonotype itself: Mismatch with germline at one junction end may stem from a read error. The V and J genes are TRBV4-2 and TRBJ2-5; D gene ambiguous. CDR1 is LGHNA and CDR2 is YNFKEQ in the germline V gene. The CDR3 has 15 residues. The CDR3 sequence is CVSSQDVRTVGTQYF. DNA for the CDR3: TGTGTCAGCAGCCAAGATGTCAGAACGGTCGGGACCCAGTACTTC.

The gene calls are TRBV6-5 and TRBJ2-7; TRBD1 aligns across 7 bases. Germline lookup yields CDR1 MNHEY and CDR2 SVGAGI. This CDR3 is built from 15 residues. V was pared by 4 bases and J by 0 bases, with 6 bases of the junction left unmatched. The CDR3 DNA sequence: TGTGCCAGCAGTTCCCCGGGACAGAGCTCCTACGAGCAGTACTTC. It codes for CASSSPGQSSYEQYF.

This clonotype was seen a few times. The CDR3 here is CASSPSRLNNEQFF. In DNA form, the CDR3 reads TGTGCCAGCAGTCCCTCGAGGTTGAATAATGAGCAGTTCTTC. The chain carries TRBV7-6 and TRBJ2-1; no definite D call. This CDR3 is built from 14 residues. Germline values: CDR1 SGHVS, CDR2 FNYEAQ. Trimming shortened V by 6 bases and J by 7 bases, and 16 bases separated the two germline ends.

This clonotype is judged medium-sized. The chain has TRBV5-6 and TRBJ2-3, with TRBD2 identical over 8 bases. CDR1 is SGHDT and CDR2 is YYEEEE in the germline V gene. V was clipped by 2 bases and J by 8 bases; unmatched bases: 7. This CDR3 is 14 amino acids long. CDR3 in DNA: TGTGCCAGCAGCTTCCGGATACGGGAGGGTACGCAGTATTTT. It is translated as CASSFRIREGTQYF.

This clonotype is deemed medium-sized. This sequence joins TRBV27 and TRBJ2-7, with 7 bases that match TRBD2. From germline, CDR1 is MNHEY and CDR2 SMNVEV (reference sequence). The ends lost 2 bases at V and 3 bases at J; junction bases unmatched: 7. There are 15 residues in the CDR3. The CDR3, as DNA: TGTGCCAGCAGTTTAGGGGCTAGCGGTCTCTACGAGCAGTACTTC. Amino acid sequence: CASSLGASGLYEQYF.

In its sample, this clonotype was seen a few times. The J gene is TRBJ2-2, the V gene TRBV6-1; tentative D call: TRBD1 (6 bases). V lost 5 bases and J lost 1, with 14 bases in between. This CDR3 is 16 amino acids long. The germline CDR1 and CDR2 sequences are MNHNS and SASEGT. The CDR3 spells CASSLHSGQNTGELFF. The CDR3 DNA follows: TGTGCCAGCAGTCTTCACTCGGGACAGAACACCGGGGAGCTGTTTTTT.

In its sample, this clonotype is medium-sized (0.01 to 0.1%). The V call is TRBV19, the J call TRBJ1-1; D remains unclear. The CDR3 contains 12 residues. Per germline, CDR1 LNHDA and CDR2 SQIVND (reference sequence). Trimming left V 3 bases short and J 7 bases short, with 9 bases between. CDR3 residues: CASSISRIEAFF. Written as DNA, the CDR3 is TGTGCCAGTAGTATTTCCAGAATTGAAGCTTTCTTT.

This rearrangement joins TRBV20-1 to TRBJ2-3; D perhaps matches TRBD1 (6 bases). The germline CDR1 and CDR2 sequences are DFQATT and SNEGSKA (reference sequence). V dropped 3 bases and J dropped 0 bases, with 10 bases sitting between them. CDR3 length: 14 residues. CDR3 in DNA: TGCAGTGCTAGGGGACACCTTAGCACAGATACGCAGTATTTT. Translation: CSARGHLSTDTQYF.

The chain's CDR3 is CASNLGSGNIQYF. DNA of the CDR3: TGTGCCAGCAATCTTGGGTCCGGAAACATTCAGTACTTC. V and J are TRBV5-6 and TRBJ2-4; no clear D gene. The germline V and J ends were trimmed by 6 bases and 6 bases, with 13 bases remaining between them. The CDR3 is 13 amino acids. The germline gives CDR1 SGHDT, CDR2 YYEEEE.

By sample share, this clonotype is medium-sized. The chain recombines TRBV27 with TRBJ2-6; D remains ambiguous. The CDR3 is 16 residues long. CDR1 and CDR2 (germline): MNHEY, SMNVEV (reference sequence). V dropped 2 bases and J dropped 2 bases, with 10 bases sitting between them. CDR3 bases: TGTGCCAGCAGTTTAGCCGCCCTCCCTGGGGCCAACGTCCTGACTTTC. Translation: CASSLAALPGANVLTF.

This clonotype turned up a few times. The chain is built from TRBV27 and TRBJ1-2, with 9 nucleotides matching TRBD1. The CDR3 is made up of 17 amino acids. The ends lost 4 bases at V and 4 bases at J; junction bases unmatched: 13. Germline CDR1 and CDR2: MNHEY and SMNVEV (reference sequence). The CDR3 loop is CASSSWATGGPSYGYTF. The CDR3 nucleotides are TGTGCCAGCAGTTCCTGGGCGACAGGGGGTCCATCCTATGGCTACACCTTC.

This clonotype ranks as medium-sized. The chain recombines TRBV29-1 with TRBJ2-1; possible D gene TRBD2, 6 bases. Trimming took 5 bases from V and 7 from J, leaving 12 bases between them. Germline lookup yields CDR1 SQVTM and CDR2 ANQGSEA. The CDR3 covers 12 residues. The DNA for the CDR3 is TGCAGCGTTCGGATAGCGGCTAATGAGCAGTTCTTC. Residues: CSVRIAANEQFF.